Reported below is one TCR beta chain. Its specificity is unknown. The CDR3 extends over 13 amino acids. Germline V gene sequence: CDR1 SGHVS, CDR2 FQNEAQ. This record belongs to a study of blood T cells in healthy people across ages. Turning to the study itself: Template switching retrieved approximately one barcoded beta molecule for each two T cells.

The use of a sample-barcoded 5' primer and a J-beta primer mix characterized a second PCR of 7 to 11 cycles. TCRdb reanalysed the 5' RACE reads using MiXCR and keeps one entry per CDR3 protein. This table holds about 800,000 distinct CDR3 sequences, around a quarter found once. Regarding the study as a whole: Diversity of TCR beta correlated strongly with naive T cell percentage.

These data also featured in a second study, about T cells of mothers and their children. From that second work: For cDNA synthesis, the complete extracted RNA was used (around 1.5 ug per 15 ul). Whether related or unrelated, pairs show similar shaping of TCR recombination output by thymic selection.

The clonotype comes from a boy aged 5-17 years in good health. Sequenced material: blood. The chain uses TRBV7-8 and TRBJ2-5; D call uncertain. The closer fit of TRBJ2-1 to the DNA end suggests the J call may be wrong. The CDR3 protein is CASSVTVDNEQFF. In DNA form, the CDR3 reads TGTGCCAGCAGCGTTACGGTGGACAATGAGCAGTTCTTC.